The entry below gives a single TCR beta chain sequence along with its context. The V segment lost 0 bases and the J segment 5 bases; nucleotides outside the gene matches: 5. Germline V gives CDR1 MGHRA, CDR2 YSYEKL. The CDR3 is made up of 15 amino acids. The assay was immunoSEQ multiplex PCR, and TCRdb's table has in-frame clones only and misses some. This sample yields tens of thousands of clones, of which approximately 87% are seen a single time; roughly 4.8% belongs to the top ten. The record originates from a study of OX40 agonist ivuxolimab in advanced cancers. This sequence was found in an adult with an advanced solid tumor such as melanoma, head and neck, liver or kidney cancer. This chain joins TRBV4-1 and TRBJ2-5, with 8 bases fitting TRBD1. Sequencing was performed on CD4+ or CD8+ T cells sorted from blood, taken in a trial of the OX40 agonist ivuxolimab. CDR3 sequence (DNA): TGCGCCAGCAGCCAAGAGGGGACAGGATCCGAGACCCAGTACTTC. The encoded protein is CASSQEGTGSETQYF.